Listed below are T cell receptor beta chains from one sample, sequenced in a study of cytomegalovirus exposure and HLA in healthy donors. The method was immunoSEQ multiplex PCR; TCRdb's version includes in-frame clones alone and lacks a portion of them. This sample carries over 120,000 clones, around 93% of them seen once, and the ten largest clones take approximately 2%. The sequenced sample consisted of PBMCs. The receptors originated from a man between 18 and 35 years old in good health and CMV-seropositive. CDR3s include the opening cysteine and the closing phenylalanine or tryptophan. Each record gives: D gene, J gene, clone size, V gene, CDR3 protein, CDR3 DNA. D genes are given only for firm matches. Clone size is shown for a subset of rows, as once, few, many or a class of expanded clone.

D gene: -; J gene: TRBJ1-2; clone size: few; V gene: TRBV5-6; CDR3 protein: CASSQGYGYTF; CDR3 DNA: TGTGCCAGCAGCCAGGGGTATGGCTACACCTTC
D gene: TRBD1; J gene: TRBJ2-2; clone size: -; V gene: TRBV29-1; CDR3 protein: CSVFQGAGGELFF; CDR3 DNA: TGCAGCGTTTTTCAGGGGGCAGGAGGGGAGCTGTTTTTT
D gene: -; J gene: TRBJ1-1; clone size: -; V gene: TRBV6-5; CDR3 protein: CASWRDSNTEAFF; CDR3 DNA: TGTGCCAGCTGGAGAGACAGTAACACTGAAGCTTTCTTT
D gene: TRBD1; J gene: TRBJ2-6; clone size: -; V gene: TRBV28; CDR3 protein: CASSAPPGQGVVGANVLTF; CDR3 DNA: TGTGCCAGCAGTGCGCCCCCGGGACAGGGGGTGGTTGGGGCCAACGTCCTGACTTTC
D gene: -; J gene: TRBJ2-1; clone size: -; V gene: TRBV28; CDR3 protein: CASSSGQPYNEQFF; CDR3 DNA: TGTGCCAGCAGTTCCGGACAGCCTTACAATGAGCAGTTCTTC
D gene: -; J gene: TRBJ2-1; clone size: few; V gene: TRBV5-4; CDR3 protein: CASSLGGLAQYNEQFF; CDR3 DNA: TGTGCCAGCAGCTTGGGGGGCCTAGCGCAATACAATGAGCAGTTCTTC
D gene: TRBD2; J gene: TRBJ2-1; clone size: -; V gene: TRBV27; CDR3 protein: CASRTSGISRTYNEQFF; CDR3 DNA: TGTGCCAGCAGGACTAGCGGGATCTCGAGGACCTACAATGAGCAGTTCTTC
D gene: TRBD1; J gene: TRBJ2-4; clone size: -; V gene: TRBV4-1; CDR3 protein: CASSQRDSEGPLAKNIQYF; CDR3 DNA: TGCGCCAGCAGCCAAAGGGACAGCGAGGGGCCCCTAGCCAAAAACATTCAGTACTTC
D gene: -; J gene: TRBJ1-1; clone size: -; V gene: TRBV27; CDR3 protein: CASSPTRAGFGTEAFF; CDR3 DNA: TGTGCCAGCAGTCCAACGAGGGCGGGATTTGGCACTGAAGCTTTCTTT
D gene: TRBD2; J gene: TRBJ2-7; clone size: -; V gene: TRBV7-8; CDR3 protein: CASSLGFGTSGRRGRAKQYF; CDR3 DNA: TGTGCCAGCAGCTTAGGGTTTGGGACTAGCGGGAGGAGAGGCCGGGCCAAGCAGTACTTC
D gene: -; J gene: TRBJ1-2; clone size: -; V gene: TRBV5-6; CDR3 protein: CASSNGYNYGYTF; CDR3 DNA: TGTGCCAGCAGCAACGGGTACAACTATGGCTACACCTTC
D gene: -; J gene: TRBJ1-5; clone size: -; V gene: TRBV6-1; CDR3 protein: CASSGTDYSNQPQHF; CDR3 DNA: TGTGCCAGCAGTGGGACAGATTATAGCAATCAGCCCCAGCATTTT
D gene: TRBD1; J gene: TRBJ2-5; clone size: -; V gene: TRBV30; CDR3 protein: CAWRTGREETQYF; CDR3 DNA: TGTGCCTGGAGGACAGGGCGAGAGGAGACCCAGTACTTC
D gene: -; J gene: TRBJ2-2; clone size: -; V gene: TRBV18; CDR3 protein: CASSPLRLTNTGELFF; CDR3 DNA: TGTGCCAGCTCACCTCTTCGACTGACGAACACCGGGGAGCTGTTTTTT
D gene: -; J gene: TRBJ1-3; clone size: -; V gene: TRBV10-3; CDR3 protein: CAISDRSSGNTIYF; CDR3 DNA: TGTGCCATCAGTGACCGCAGCTCTGGAAACACCATATATTTT
D gene: -; J gene: TRBJ2-7; clone size: -; V gene: TRBV6-6; CDR3 protein: CASSYSRGRGDEQYF; CDR3 DNA: TGTGCCAGCAGTTACTCGCGGGGGCGAGGGGACGAGCAGTACTTC
D gene: -; J gene: TRBJ2-1; clone size: -; V gene: TRBV28; CDR3 protein: CASSYQGTDNEQFF; CDR3 DNA: TGTGCCAGCAGTTATCAGGGTACGGACAATGAGCAGTTCTTC
D gene: TRBD1; J gene: TRBJ2-3; clone size: -; V gene: TRBV30; CDR3 protein: CAWSWTGTDTQYF; CDR3 DNA: TGTGCCTGGAGTTGGACAGGTACAGATACGCAGTATTTT
D gene: TRBD2; J gene: TRBJ2-1; clone size: once; V gene: TRBV5-6; CDR3 protein: CASSYGLAGVSYNEQFF; CDR3 DNA: TGTGCCAGCAGCTACGGACTAGCGGGCGTCTCCTACAATGAGCAGTTCTTC
D gene: -; J gene: TRBJ2-7; clone size: -; V gene: TRBV7-3; CDR3 protein: CASSLNPGAYEQYF; CDR3 DNA: TGTGCCAGCAGCTTAAATCCAGGGGCCTACGAGCAGTACTTC
D gene: -; J gene: TRBJ1-1; clone size: -; V gene: TRBV15; CDR3 protein: CATSPNRYTEAFF; CDR3 DNA: TGTGCCACCAGCCCAAACAGGTACACTGAAGCTTTCTTT
D gene: TRBD1; J gene: TRBJ1-1; clone size: -; V gene: TRBV6-5; CDR3 protein: CASTQGDNTEAFF; CDR3 DNA: TGTGCCAGCACCCAGGGGGATAACACTGAAGCTTTCTTT
D gene: TRBD1; J gene: TRBJ2-7; clone size: -; V gene: TRBV30; CDR3 protein: CAWSAWTGSYEQYF; CDR3 DNA: TGTGCCTGGAGTGCCTGGACAGGCTCCTACGAGCAGTACTTC
D gene: TRBD1; J gene: TRBJ2-1; clone size: -; V gene: TRBV5-6; CDR3 protein: CASSSTTGRYNEQFF; CDR3 DNA: TGTGCCAGCAGCTCCACGACAGGGCGGTACAATGAGCAGTTCTTC
D gene: TRBD1; J gene: TRBJ1-2; clone size: -; V gene: TRBV2; CDR3 protein: CASSGTGGEGYTF; CDR3 DNA: TGTGCCAGCAGTGGAACAGGGGGCGAAGGCTACACCTTC
D gene: TRBD2; J gene: TRBJ2-7; clone size: -; V gene: TRBV6-5; CDR3 protein: CASSRGLAGGEQYF; CDR3 DNA: TGTGCCAGCAGCAGGGGACTAGCGGGGGGCGAGCAGTACTTC
D gene: TRBD1; J gene: TRBJ1-1; clone size: -; V gene: TRBV5-1; CDR3 protein: CASSPPDRGSAAEAFF; CDR3 DNA: TGCGCCAGCAGCCCTCCTGACAGGGGCTCCGCGGCTGAAGCTTTCTTT